This TCR beta chain comes out of a study of T cells expressing NK-cell markers. Germline V CDR1 and CDR2: SGHRS, YFSETQ. The CDR3 spans 14 residues. Concerning this clonotype: Its antigen remains unidentified.

The study, taken as a whole, reports: It is unclear if expanded NKG2C-expressing clones target HCMV antigens. A few of the donors also had these clonotypes leading their CD3+CD56-NKG2C+ fraction. Of CD8+ T cells, roughly 1.0-7.0% belonged to dominant NKG2C+ clonotypes in several donors.

One entry per CDR3 protein, without DNA, is what TCRdb gives after re-calling the 5' RACE reads. The sample table includes about 400,000 distinct CDR3 sequences. The source is a woman aged 50 to 60 in good health. Sequencing input: blood T cells: a sorted CD56 or NKG2C T cell subset, CD4+ or CD8+ T cells, or bulk PBMC T cells (not recorded which). V and J are TRBV5-1 and TRBJ2-7. CDR3: CASSSGLEIHEQYF.